Listed here are 13 T cell receptor beta chains from one sample, sequenced in a study of blood T cell repertoires in COVID-19 (TCRdb year 2020). Preparation of the library involved the immunoSEQ multiplex PCR assay. TCRdb re-hosts the immuneACCESS table, in-frame sequences only. Its copies lack some clones; in the studies checked, an unresolved V gene accounts for under half of them, and the cause for the rest is not known. This sample comprises over 200,000 clones, 88% of them detected only once. 0.9% to 1% of the sample rests with the top ten. Sequenced input: peripheral blood. The receptors stem from a woman in her 40s who had recovered from COVID-19.

V and J are TRBV18 and TRBJ2-1; no clear D. There are 13 residues in the CDR3. V was clipped by 1 base and J by 9 bases, with 10 bases between them. CDR1 and CDR2 from the germline V gene are KGHSH and LQKENI. CDR3 bases: TGTGCCAGCTCACCACGTTCCAGTTCTGAGCAGTTCTTC. Protein sequence: CASSPRSSSEQFF.

The chain has TRBV18 and TRBJ2-7; perhaps TRBD2 as D (5 bases). The CDR3 covers 13 residues. Trimming took 6 bases from V and 2 from J, leaving 11 bases between them. Germline V gene data show CDR1 as KGHSH and CDR2 as LQKENI. The CDR3 loop is CASSPSGTYEQYF. The CDR3 region has the DNA TGTGCCAGCTCCCCAAGCGGAACCTACGAGCAGTACTTC.

This clone has only one observation. The chain combines TRBV19 with TRBJ2-5; a weak D match, TRBD2 (5 bases). The CDR3 length is 14 residues. V lost 5 bases, J lost 1 base, and 11 bases lay in between. Germline CDR1 and CDR2: LNHDA and SQIVND (reference sequence). The CDR3 sequence is CASSRSSLQETQYF. The CDR3 region has the DNA TGTGCCAGTAGTCGGTCTAGCCTCCAAGAGACCCAGTACTTC.

V and J are TRBV5-4 and TRBJ2-5; 9 bases match TRBD1. V was pared by 0 bases and J by 5 bases, with 5 bases of the junction left unmatched. The V gene's germline CDR1 is SGHNT and CDR2 YYREEE (reference sequence). CDR3 length: 15 residues. The CDR3 DNA sequence: TGTGCCAGCAGCTTGGAGGGACAGGGAAGGGAGACCCAGTACTTC. It encodes CASSLEGQGRETQYF.

V and J are TRBV6-7 and TRBJ2-3; the match to TRBD2 covers 8 bases. TRBV6-7 is an open reading frame, and its role is uncertain. The CDR3 covers 13 residues. Germline trimming cut 2 bases from V and 6 bases from J; bases unmatched to any gene: 1. CDR3 nucleotide sequence: TGTGCCAGCAGTTACCGGGGGGGTGATACGCAGTATTTT. Encoded protein: CASSYRGGDTQYF.

This clone showed up just once. The genes are TRBV4-1 and TRBJ2-5; 14 nucleotides agree with TRBD2. Trimming at V came to 4 bases and at J to 3 bases, leaving 10 bases not matched to a gene. Germline V gene data show CDR1 as MGHRA and CDR2 as YSYEKL. The CDR3 contains 18 residues. The CDR3 region has the DNA TGCGCCAGCAGCCCCCGACTAGCGGGAGGGCCGTGGGAAGAGACCCAGTACTTC. Protein product: CASSPRLAGGPWEETQYF.

This CDR3 reads CASSQQLRPPSGNTIYF. CDR3 nucleotide sequence: TGTGCCAGTAGCCAACAGTTAAGGCCGCCCTCTGGAAACACCATATATTTT. V and J are TRBV19 and TRBJ1-3; D call uncertain. CDR1 is LNHDA, CDR2 SQIVND, per germline (reference sequence). This CDR3 contains 17 residues. Trimming cost V 6 bases and J 0 bases, with 18 bases left between them.

The chain joins TRBV5-4 to TRBJ1-1; D unclear. Germline V CDR1 and CDR2: SGHNT, YYREEE (reference sequence). Trimming took 7 bases from V and 1 from J, leaving 5 bases between them. The CDR3 length is 11 residues. The CDR3 reads CASRRNTEAFF. In DNA, the CDR3 is TGTGCCAGCCGCAGGAACACTGAAGCTTTCTTT.

The chain links TRBV30 to TRBJ2-5; TRBD2 aligns across 7 bases. This CDR3 contains 13 residues. Trimming cost V 3 bases and J 0 bases; bases outside gene matches: 1. Germline CDR1 is GTSNPN and CDR2 is SVGIG (reference sequence). CDR3 sequence reads: CAWRGGYQETQYF. For the CDR3, the DNA is TGTGCCTGGAGGGGGGGGTACCAAGAGACCCAGTACTTC.

The chain uses TRBV6-5 and TRBJ2-5, with D tentatively TRBD1 (7 bases). The V gene's germline CDR1 is MNHEY and CDR2 SVGAGI. The CDR3 has 13 residues. Trimming pared 6 bases from V and 4 bases from J, leaving 12 bases between. CDR3 in amino acids: CASRRQGGETQYF. The CDR3 nucleotides read TGTGCCAGCAGGCGTCAGGGGGGAGAGACCCAGTACTTC.

J is TRBJ1-3 and V is TRBV9; 8 positions agree with TRBD1. This CDR3 region has 15 residues. V was clipped by 4 bases and J by 0 bases; unmatched bases: 3. Germline V gene data show CDR1 as SGDLS and CDR2 as YYNGEE. The CDR3 DNA is TGTGCCAGCAGCCGAGGACAGGGCTCTGGAAACACCATATATTTT. Its translation: CASSRGQGSGNTIYF.

V gene TRBV29-1 combines with J gene TRBJ1-2, with 8 bases identical to TRBD1. Germline loops: CDR1 SQVTM, CDR2 ANQGSEA. The V and J ends lost 1 base and 6 bases, in that order; junction bases with no gene match: 10. This CDR3 is built from 15 residues. The CDR3 coding sequence is TGCAGCGTTGAAGGGGGCAGGGGGCGCAGTCATGGCTACACCTTC. Protein sequence: CSVEGGRGRSHGYTF.

This chain's CDR3 is CASSLGAGPTYEQYV. CDR3 nucleotides: TGTGCCAGCAGCTTAGGAGCGGGACCTACGTACGAGCAGTACGTC. The chain combines TRBV7-2 with TRBJ2-7, with 7 bases aligning to TRBD2. Germline CDR1 is SGHTA and CDR2 is FQGNSA. Trimming removed 1 base from V and 4 bases from J; junction bases left unmatched: 7. CDR3 size: 15 residues.